This TCR beta chain was profiled in a study of blood T cell repertoires in COVID-19. Sequencing used immunoSEQ multiplex PCR; TCRdb keeps in-frame clones, though not all of them. Among under 350,000 clones listed, approximately 86% were seen once. Germline loops: CDR1 SGDLS, CDR2 YYNGEE. This CDR3 region has 16 residues. V was pared by 4 bases and J by 1 base, with 17 bases between. The chain combines TRBV9 with TRBJ2-5; D might be TRBD1 (5 bases). This TCR came from a woman between 40 and 50 years old with acute COVID-19. The sample was PBMCs or T cells enriched from blood (not recorded which). The CDR3 reads CASSPRANPRQETQYF. The CDR3 DNA reads TGTGCCAGCAGCCCCAGGGCCAATCCCCGCCAAGAGACCCAGTACTTC.